These T cell receptor beta chains were read from a single sample in a study of CD8 T cells in ankylosing spondylitis. Each CDR3 protein gets one entry after TCRdb re-called the 5' RACE reads with MiXCR. This repertoire shows 200,000 to 250,000 distinct CDR3 sequences, about 11% found once; its top ten account for about a fifth. Sequenced: blood, either unsorted or a sorted T cell fraction (not recorded which). These receptors were collected from a male donor with ankylosing spondylitis or in good health (not recorded which). Both conserved end residues are part of each CDR3. Each record gives: V gene, D gene, J gene, CDR3 protein. D genes are given only for firm matches.

TRBV5-1,-,TRBJ1-5,CASSLEAGDQPQHF
TRBV24-1,TRBD2,TRBJ2-5,CATGLAGVETQYF
TRBV7-2,-,TRBJ2-7,CASSPTTIYEQYF
TRBV29-1,-,TRBJ1-4,CSVESGPEKLSF
TRBV29-1,TRBD1,TRBJ1-4,CSGQEGTGTEKLFF
TRBV20-1,-,TRBJ2-1,CSARKRGGGYNEQFF
TRBV7-2,TRBD1,TRBJ2-3,CASSAGTATDTQYF
TRBV20-1,-,TRBJ1-6,CSARAGAIYSPLHF
TRBV12-3/TRBV12-4,-,TRBJ2-3,CASSLGAGTDTQYF
TRBV24-1,-,TRBJ1-1,CATSATGRTEAFF
TRBV28,-,TRBJ2-2,CASRPPLLGLGELFF
TRBV7-9,TRBD1,TRBJ1-5,CASSSDVGTGGNQPQHF
TRBV6-2/TRBV6-3,-,TRBJ2-3,CASSYPEDTALLFPTDTQYF
TRBV7-9,-,TRBJ2-3,CASSPTGKDTQYF
TRBV12-3/TRBV12-4,TRBD1,TRBJ1-5,CASSLTSGTGSNQPQHF
TRBV12-3/TRBV12-4,-,TRBJ2-3,CASSSFPDTQYF
TRBV5-1,-,TRBJ2-7,CASSLRSDSYEQYF
TRBV10-3,-,TRBJ1-1,CAISETHTEAFF
TRBV5-1,TRBD1,TRBJ1-4,CASSIDRGVDEKLFF
TRBV20-1,-,TRBJ1-1,CSAIPGQNTEAFF
TRBV7-2,TRBD2,TRBJ2-7,CASSDSGGAYEQYF
TRBV20-1,-,TRBJ2-3,CSASEGLGADTQYF
TRBV6-6,-,TRBJ1-2,CASSYSYTDPLTF
TRBV7-2,-,TRBJ2-7,CASSPGAYEQYF
TRBV20-1,TRBD2,TRBJ2-1,CRDGLAGNYNEQFF
TRBV2,-,TRBJ2-3,CASSGRWQYF
TRBV7-3,-,TRBJ1-2,CASSLLAGQTYGYTF
TRBV6-2/TRBV6-3,-,TRBJ2-7,CASSATGEYEQYF
TRBV12-3/TRBV12-4,TRBD2,TRBJ2-1,CASSPGLAGIHNEQFF
TRBV12-3/TRBV12-4,-,TRBJ2-6,CASSASSGANVLTF
TRBV12-3/TRBV12-4,-,TRBJ2-5,CASSVTAGQRVETQYF
TRBV12-3/TRBV12-4,-,TRBJ1-1,CASSQWGAVDEAFF
TRBV9,-,TRBJ1-2,CASSPQVRALSGLRYGYTF
TRBV27,-,TRBJ2-1,CASSRPWVDNEQFF
TRBV20-1,-,TRBJ2-5,CSARDSVETQYF
TRBV5-1,-,TRBJ1-2,CASSPTTPPGSYTF
TRBV9,-,TRBJ2-7,CASSVGGLSYEQYF
TRBV7-2,TRBD2,TRBJ2-1,CASSLVLAGSYEQFF
TRBV24-1,TRBD1,TRBJ1-1,CATSEDSGTGSFEAFF
TRBV7-3,-,TRBJ2-2,CASRNTGAGELFF
TRBV7-2,-,TRBJ2-7,CASSLGPGSSYEQYF
TRBV29-1,TRBD1,TRBJ2-7,CSGGQGAGEQYF
TRBV5-1,TRBD1,TRBJ1-2,CASSLDPQGINYGYTF
TRBV20-1,-,TRBJ1-1,CSEVGRTSNTEAFF
TRBV27,-,TRBJ1-5,CASSWGPNNQPQHF
TRBV20-1,TRBD2,TRBJ2-3,CSASWGLVVDTQYF
TRBV12-5,TRBD1,TRBJ2-7,CASGTGGSSEQYF
TRBV19,-,TRBJ1-5,CASSTWTEQPQHF
TRBV20-1,-,TRBJ2-3,CSASAASTDTQYF
TRBV12-3/TRBV12-4,-,TRBJ1-2,CASSYTALGYTF
TRBV5-1,TRBD1,TRBJ2-5,CASSLGPGQGPGGTQYF
TRBV20-1,TRBD2,TRBJ2-7,CSAPRAGLSYEQYF
TRBV5-1,TRBD1,TRBJ2-1,CASSETGTYNEQFF
TRBV4-1,-,TRBJ1-1,CASSQDDRWNTEAFF
TRBV20-1,TRBD2,TRBJ2-1,CSAITGTSGPREQFF
TRBV5-1,-,TRBJ2-3,CASSWAGSGDTQYF
TRBV5-1,-,TRBJ1-3,CASSQTPAGSGNTIYF
TRBV7-2,-,TRBJ2-1,CASSRSTDLSYNEQFF
TRBV6-5,-,TRBJ2-7,CASSYALDQGTYEQYF
TRBV7-2,TRBD2,TRBJ2-5,CASSTSVQETQYF